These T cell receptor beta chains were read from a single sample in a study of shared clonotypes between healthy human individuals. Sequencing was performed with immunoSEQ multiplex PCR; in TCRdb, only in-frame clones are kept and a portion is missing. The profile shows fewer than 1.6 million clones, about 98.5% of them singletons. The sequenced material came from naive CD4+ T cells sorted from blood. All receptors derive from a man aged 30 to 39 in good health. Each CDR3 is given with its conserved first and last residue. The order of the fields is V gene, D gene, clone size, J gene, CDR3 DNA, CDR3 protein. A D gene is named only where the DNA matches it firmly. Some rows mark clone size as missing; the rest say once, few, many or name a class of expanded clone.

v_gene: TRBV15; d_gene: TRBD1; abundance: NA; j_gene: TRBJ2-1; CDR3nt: TGTGCCACCAGCAGAGTGGGACAGGGACGGACCTACAATGAGCAGTTCTTC; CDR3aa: CATSRVGQGRTYNEQFF
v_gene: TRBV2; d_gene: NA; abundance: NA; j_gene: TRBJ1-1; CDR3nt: TGTGCCAGCAGTGTAGAAGGAAGGGGCACTGAAGCTTTCTTT; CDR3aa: CASSVEGRGTEAFF
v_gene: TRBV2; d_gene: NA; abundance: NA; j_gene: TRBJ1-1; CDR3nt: TGTGCCAGCAGTTTGTGGACTGAAGCTTTCTTT; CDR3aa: CASSLWTEAFF
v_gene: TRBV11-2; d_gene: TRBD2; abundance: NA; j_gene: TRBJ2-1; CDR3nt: TGTGCCAGCAGCCCCCCTTCACCGGGACTAGAGGTAAATGAGCAGTTCTTC; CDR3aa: CASSPPSPGLEVNEQFF
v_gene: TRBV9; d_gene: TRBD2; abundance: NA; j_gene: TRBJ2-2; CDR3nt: TGTGCCAGCAGCGTAGAAAGCGGGAGGGCCTCCGGGGAGCTGTTTTTT; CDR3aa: CASSVESGRASGELFF
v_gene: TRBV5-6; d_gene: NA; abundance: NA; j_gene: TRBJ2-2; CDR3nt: TGTGCCAGCAGCCTGGGACCGAACACCGGGGAGCTGTTTTTT; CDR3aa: CASSLGPNTGELFF
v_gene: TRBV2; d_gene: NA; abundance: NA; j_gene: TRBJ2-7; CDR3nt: TGTGCCAGCAGTGGCCAGGGGTTTTACTACGAGCAGTACTTC; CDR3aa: CASSGQGFYYEQYF
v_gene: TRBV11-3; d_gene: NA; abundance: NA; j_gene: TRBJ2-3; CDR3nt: TGTGCCAGCAGCCGCTCAAGGTCAGATACGCAGTATTTT; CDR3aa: CASSRSRSDTQYF
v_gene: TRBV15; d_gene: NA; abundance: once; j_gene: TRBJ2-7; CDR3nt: TGTGCCACCAGCAGAGATTTGGGGGGATTCAACGAGCAGTACTTC; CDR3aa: CATSRDLGGFNEQYF
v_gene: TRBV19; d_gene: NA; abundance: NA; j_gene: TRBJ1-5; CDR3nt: TGTGCCAGTAGGCAGGAAAATCAGCCCCAGCATTTT; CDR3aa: CASRQENQPQHF
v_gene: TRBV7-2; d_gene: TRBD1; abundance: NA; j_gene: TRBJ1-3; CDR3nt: TGTGCCAGCAGCAGGGACAGGCTAGGAGGAAACACCATATATTTT; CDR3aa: CASSRDRLGGNTIYF
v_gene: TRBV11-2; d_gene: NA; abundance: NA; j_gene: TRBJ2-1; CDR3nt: TGTGCCAGCAGCATAAGACGGGGAGAGGTTGAGCAGTTCTTC; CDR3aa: CASSIRRGEVEQFF
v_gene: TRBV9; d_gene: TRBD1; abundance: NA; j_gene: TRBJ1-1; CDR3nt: TGTGCCAGCAGCGTAGGGTCCCAACAGGGGGCCGCTGAAGCTTTCTTT; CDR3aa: CASSVGSQQGAAEAFF
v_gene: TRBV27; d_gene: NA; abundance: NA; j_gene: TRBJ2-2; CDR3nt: TGTGCCAGCAGTCTCCGACGGACTCGGGGGACCGGGGAGCTGTTTTTT; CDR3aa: CASSLRRTRGTGELFF
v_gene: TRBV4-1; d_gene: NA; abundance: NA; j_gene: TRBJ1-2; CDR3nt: TGCGCCAGCAGCGGGGGGTCGACGGCCCTCTATGGCTACACCTTC; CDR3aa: CASSGGSTALYGYTF
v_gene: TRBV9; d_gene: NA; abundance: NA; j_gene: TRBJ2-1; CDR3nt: TGTGCCAGCAGCGTAGCTGTAGGGCCCCCTTACAATGAGCAGTTCTTC; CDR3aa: CASSVAVGPPYNEQFF
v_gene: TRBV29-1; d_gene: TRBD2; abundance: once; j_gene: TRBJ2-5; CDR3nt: TGCAGCGTTCGGACTAGCGGGCAAGAGACCCAGTACTTC; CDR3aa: CSVRTSGQETQYF
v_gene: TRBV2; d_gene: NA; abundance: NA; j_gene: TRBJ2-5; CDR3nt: TGTGCCAGCAGTGATCACTCTAACCAAGAGACCCAGTACTTC; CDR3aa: CASSDHSNQETQYF
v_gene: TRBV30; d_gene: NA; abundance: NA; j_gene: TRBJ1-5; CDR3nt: TGTGCCTGGAAATCCACCTGGGACGCCAATCAGCCCCAGCATTTT; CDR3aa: CAWKSTWDANQPQHF
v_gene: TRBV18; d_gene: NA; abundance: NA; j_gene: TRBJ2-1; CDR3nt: TGTGCCAGCTCACCAAGCGGGCCGATCAACAATGAGCAGTTCTTC; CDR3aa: CASSPSGPINNEQFF
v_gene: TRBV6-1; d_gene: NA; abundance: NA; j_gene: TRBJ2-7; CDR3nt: TGTGCCAGCAGCGATTACACAGGGCCCTCGGACGAGCAGTACTTC; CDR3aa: CASSDYTGPSDEQYF
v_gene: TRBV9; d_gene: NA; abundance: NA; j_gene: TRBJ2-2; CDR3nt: TGTGCCAGCAGCGTAAGGGGTGGCAACCTGAACACCGGGGAGCTGTTTTTT; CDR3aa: CASSVRGGNLNTGELFF
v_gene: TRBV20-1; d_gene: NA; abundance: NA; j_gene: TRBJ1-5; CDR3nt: TGCAGTGCTGGCTCCGATCAGCCCCAGCATTTT; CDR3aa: CSAGSDQPQHF
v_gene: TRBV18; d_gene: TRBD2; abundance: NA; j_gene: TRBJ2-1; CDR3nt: TGTGCCAGCTCACCTGACAAGGCCCCGGGACTAGTTGGGCCGTACAATGAGCAGTTCTTC; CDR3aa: CASSPDKAPGLVGPYNEQFF
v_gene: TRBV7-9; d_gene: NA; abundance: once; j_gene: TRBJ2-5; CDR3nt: TGTGCCAGCAGCTTAGCGCGCGCTCTAAGACGGGAGACCCAGTACTTC; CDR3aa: CASSLARALRRETQYF
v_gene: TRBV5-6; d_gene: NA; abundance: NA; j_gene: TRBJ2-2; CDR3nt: TGTGCCAGCAGCTTGGGAACGGCTCTGAGGAAGCTGTTTTTT; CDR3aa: CASSLGTALRKLFF
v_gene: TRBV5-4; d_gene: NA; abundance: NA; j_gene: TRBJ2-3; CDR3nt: TGTGCCAGCTCCACCCCGGAGGCGGACACAGATACGCAGTATTTT; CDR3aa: CASSTPEADTDTQYF
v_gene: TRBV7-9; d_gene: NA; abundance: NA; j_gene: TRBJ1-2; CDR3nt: TGTGCCAGCAGCCCATCATCGGTGGGGGGCTACACCTTC; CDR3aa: CASSPSSVGGYTF
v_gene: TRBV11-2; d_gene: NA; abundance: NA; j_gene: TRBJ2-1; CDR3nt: TGTGCCAGCAGCTTAGCAAGCGCATACAATGAGCAGTTCTTC; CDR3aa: CASSLASAYNEQFF
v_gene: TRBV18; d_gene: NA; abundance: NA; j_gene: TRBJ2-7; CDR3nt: TGTGCCAGCTCGCCCAGGGGCTACGAGCAGTACTTC; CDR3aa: CASSPRGYEQYF
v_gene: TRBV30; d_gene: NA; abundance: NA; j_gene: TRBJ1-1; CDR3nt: TGTGCCTGGAGTGTCAGGGGGAACACTGAAGCTTTCTTT; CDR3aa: CAWSVRGNTEAFF
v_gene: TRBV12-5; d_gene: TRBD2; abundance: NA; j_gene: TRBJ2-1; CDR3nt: TGTGCTAGTGGTTTGGTACAGGCGGGAGGTACCTACAATGAGCAGTTCTTC; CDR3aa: CASGLVQAGGTYNEQFF
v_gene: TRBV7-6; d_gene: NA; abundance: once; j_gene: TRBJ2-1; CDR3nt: TGTGCCAGCAGCTTAGTTCAGGGGTCCAACAATGAGCAGTTCTTC; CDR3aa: CASSLVQGSNNEQFF
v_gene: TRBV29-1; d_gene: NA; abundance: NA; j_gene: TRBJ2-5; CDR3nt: TGCAGCGTTGGGCGCGGACAAGAGACCCAGTACTTC; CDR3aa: CSVGRGQETQYF
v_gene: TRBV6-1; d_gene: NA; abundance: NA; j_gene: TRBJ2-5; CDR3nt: TGTGCCAGCAGTGAAGCGCTAGCGTTTTGGGGTCAAGAGACCCAGTACTTC; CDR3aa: CASSEALAFWGQETQYF
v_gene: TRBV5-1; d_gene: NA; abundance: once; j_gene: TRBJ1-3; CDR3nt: TGCGCCAGCAGCTTGGTGGGACCTACGAGGGGAAACACCATATATTTT; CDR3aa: CASSLVGPTRGNTIYF
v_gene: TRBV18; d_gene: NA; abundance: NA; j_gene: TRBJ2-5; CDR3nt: TGTGCCAGCTCAACTACAGCTCTCGGCGGGGTCGTTTTAGAGACCCAGTACTTC; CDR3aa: CASSTTALGGVVLETQYF
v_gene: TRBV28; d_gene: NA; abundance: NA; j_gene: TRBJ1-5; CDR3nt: TGTGCCAGCAGGTCAGGGGGCAATCAGCCCCAGCATTTT; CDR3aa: CASRSGGNQPQHF
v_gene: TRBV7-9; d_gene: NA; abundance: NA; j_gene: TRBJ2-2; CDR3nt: TGTGCCAGCAGCCGCGGGGGCTTCGGACTAGTTGGGGCCGGGGAGCTGTTTTTT; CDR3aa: CASSRGGFGLVGAGELFF
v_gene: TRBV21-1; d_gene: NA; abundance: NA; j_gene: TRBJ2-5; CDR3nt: TGTGCCAGCAGCAAAGACTTTACTAGCGGGAGGGTAGTAAAGTCGGAGACCCAGTACTTC; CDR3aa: CASSKDFTSGRVVKSETQYF
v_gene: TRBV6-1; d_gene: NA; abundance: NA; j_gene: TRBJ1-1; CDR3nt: TGTGCCAGCAGTGAGCCGCACCTGAACACTGAAGCTTTCTTT; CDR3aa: CASSEPHLNTEAFF
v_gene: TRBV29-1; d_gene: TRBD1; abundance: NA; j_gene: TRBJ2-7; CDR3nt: TGCAGCGTTGCCACCGGGACAGGGTTTTACGAGCAGTACTTC; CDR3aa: CSVATGTGFYEQYF
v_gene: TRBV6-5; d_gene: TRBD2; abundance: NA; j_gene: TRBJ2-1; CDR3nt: TGTGCCAGCCATCAGAGCAGGGAGGGTGAGCAGTTCTTC; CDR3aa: CASHQSREGEQFF
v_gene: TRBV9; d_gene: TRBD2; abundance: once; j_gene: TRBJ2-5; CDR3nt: TGTGCCAGCAGCGTAAGCGGGAGAACAGAGACCCAGTACTTC; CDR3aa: CASSVSGRTETQYF
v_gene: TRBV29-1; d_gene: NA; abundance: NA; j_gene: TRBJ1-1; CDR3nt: TGCAGCGTCCCAGCCCCAGTGATCATGAACACTGAAGCTTTCTTT; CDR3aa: CSVPAPVIMNTEAFF
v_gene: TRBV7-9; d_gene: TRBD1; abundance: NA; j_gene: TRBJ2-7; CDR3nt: TGTGCCAGCAGCTCCTGGACAGGGGGCGCTTACGAGCAGTACTTC; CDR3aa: CASSSWTGGAYEQYF
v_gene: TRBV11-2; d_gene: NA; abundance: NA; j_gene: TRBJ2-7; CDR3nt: TGTGCCAGCAGCTCCTACGAGCAGTACTTC; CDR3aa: CASSSYEQYF